The 26 T cell receptor beta chains below were found in one sample sequenced in a study of T cells in Graves' hyperthyroidism and ophthalmopathy. Amplified regions were TCR beta CDR3 sequences from RNA transcripts. First-round RT-PCR with HTBI primers amplified the TCR CDR3 region. Using its own MiXCR run on the multiplex PCR reads, TCRdb lists one record per CDR3 protein. This sample has 600,000 to 900,000 distinct CDR3 sequences; roughly 15% occur once, and the top ten carry around 7.7%. Sequences were obtained from blood. The source is a man in his late teens or twenties with Graves' hyperthyroidism.

The chain joins TRBV6-5 to TRBJ1-3; D is ambiguous. Germline CDR1 is MNHEY and CDR2 is SVGAGI. This CDR3 comprises 15 residues. V was clipped by 0 bases and J by 1 base, with 7 bases between them. The CDR3 nucleotides read TGTGCCAGCAGTTACTCGCACACGTCTGGAAACACCATATATTTT. Translation gives CASSYSHTSGNTIYF.

This clonotype was observed a handful of times. The chain is built from TRBV29-1 and TRBJ2-1, with 8 bases lining up with TRBD2. Germline values: CDR1 SQVTM, CDR2 ANQGSEA. The CDR3 is 15 residues long. The trim removed 1 base at V and 3 bases at J, leaving 5 bases unmatched. CDR3 residues: CSVEGGGNFYNEQFF. CDR3 nucleotides: TGCAGCGTTGAAGGCGGGGGGAACTTCTACAATGAGCAGTTCTTC.

The chain uses TRBV4-2 and TRBJ2-1; D is perhaps TRBD1 (5 bases). In germline, CDR1 is LGHNA, CDR2 YNFKEQ. This CDR3 has 15 residues. Trimming removed 3 bases from V and 5 bases from J, with 14 bases in between. CDR3 sequence reads: CASSQLAGYHNEQFF. The DNA of the CDR3 is TGTGCCAGCAGCCAGTTGGCAGGGTACCACAATGAGCAGTTCTTC.

The J gene is TRBJ2-5, the V gene TRBV30; TRBD2 aligns across 7 bases. There are 13 residues in the CDR3. CDR1 is GTSNPN, CDR2 SVGIG, per germline (reference sequence). V lost 3 bases, J lost 2 bases, and 3 bases stayed unmatched. The CDR3 protein is CAWRVSGQETQYF. CDR3 sequence (DNA): TGTGCCTGGAGAGTTAGCGGGCAAGAGACCCAGTACTTC.

This clonotype has ten or more counts. The rearrangement joins TRBV2 to TRBJ2-7; D is perhaps TRBD2 (6 bases). The CDR3 consists of 15 residues. Trimming stripped 5 bases from V and 3 bases from J, with 17 bases between. Germline lookup yields CDR1 SNHLY and CDR2 FYNNEI. CDR3 loop: CASSNWGLSNYEQYF. In nucleotides, the CDR3 is TGTGCCAGCAGTAACTGGGGACTCTCGAACTACGAGCAGTACTTC.

V is TRBV10-3 and J is TRBJ2-1; 8 bases align to TRBD2. Germline V gene sequence: CDR1 ENHRY, CDR2 SYGVKD. The trim removed 6 bases at V and 4 bases at J, leaving 8 bases unmatched. This CDR3 comprises 15 residues. The DNA of the CDR3 is TGTGCCATCAGAAATGAGCGGGAGCAGTACAATGAGCAGTTCTTC. It translates to CAIRNEREQYNEQFF.

In this sample, this clonotype turned up a few times. The genes are TRBV20-1 and TRBJ2-1; D is perhaps TRBD1 or TRBD2 (6 bases each). CDR1 and CDR2 from the germline V gene are DFQATT and SNEGSKA (reference sequence). CDR3 length equals 15 residues. Between the trimmed V and J ends, which lost 1 base and 9 bases, there was a span of 19 bases. The CDR3 bases are TGCAGTGCTAGAGGTCTAGGTCAGGGGAGGACTGAGCAGTTCTTC. Translation: CSARGLGQGRTEQFF.

The V and J genes are TRBV5-1 and TRBJ2-7; a weak D match, TRBD2 (6 bases). This CDR3 has 15 amino acids. The germline V gene has CDR1 SGHRS and CDR2 YFSETQ. V was pared by 4 bases and J by 0 bases, with 14 bases between. CDR3 sequence (DNA): TGCGCCAGCAGCACTTTAGCGGATTTCTCCTACGAGCAGTACTTC. Amino acids: CASSTLADFSYEQYF. Together with reference TRBV5-1 and TRBJ2-7, the CDR3 gives the full variable domain: KAGVTQTPRYLIKTRGQQVTLSCSPISGHRSVSWYQQTPGQGLQFLFEYFSETQRNKGNFPGRFSGRQFSNSRSEMNVSTLELGDSALYLCASSTLADFSYEQYFGPGTRLTVT.

This rearrangement joins TRBV5-4 to TRBJ2-3; no reliable D call. This CDR3 contains 14 residues. The germline V gene has CDR1 SGHNT and CDR2 YYREEE (reference sequence). Trimming left V 6 bases short and J 1 base short, with 12 bases between. CDR3 sequence reads: CASTSPVGTDTQYF. DNA of the CDR3: TGTGCCAGCACCTCGCCCGTCGGCACAGATACGCAGTATTTT.

This clonotype was counted many times. The chain links TRBV7-2 to TRBJ2-2; maybe TRBD1 (6 bases). This CDR3 is built from 16 residues. V was shortened by 3 bases and J by 1 base, with 12 bases between the two germline ends. Germline CDR1 is SGHTA and CDR2 is FQGNSA. The CDR3 sequence is CASSFPGTRNTGELFF. The CDR3 DNA reads TGTGCCAGCAGCTTCCCGGGGACACGGAACACCGGGGAGCTGTTTTTT.

The chain carries TRBV7-3 and TRBJ2-3; the D is unclear. Trimming stripped 3 bases from V and 2 bases from J, with 6 bases between. CDR3 length equals 13 residues. Germline CDR1 and CDR2: SGHTA and FQGTGA. The CDR3 spells CASSFLDTDTQYF. In DNA form, the CDR3 reads TGTGCCAGCAGCTTCCTTGACACAGATACGCAGTATTTT.

The gene calls are TRBV25-1 and TRBJ2-1; perhaps D is TRBD1 or TRBD2 (5 bases each). The CDR3 has 13 amino acids. Deletions cut 1 base from V and 8 bases from J, with 9 bases between. Germline assignment: CDR1 MGHDK and CDR2 SYGVNS. The DNA for the CDR3 is TGTGCCAGCAGTGAATGGGGGTCTGATGAGCAGTTCTTC. It specifies CASSEWGSDEQFF.

The chain has TRBV12-3 or TRBV12-4 and TRBJ2-4, with 8 bases matching TRBD1. This CDR3 has 13 amino acids. The trim removed 6 bases at V and 5 bases at J, leaving 3 bases unmatched. The DNA for the CDR3 is TGTGCCAGCAGGACGACAGGGGAAAACATTCAGTACTTC. Translating gives CASRTTGENIQYF.

This clonotype was detected a few times. V is TRBV11-2 and J is TRBJ2-2, with 11 bases identical to TRBD2. The CDR3 length is 15 residues. Germline assignment: CDR1 SGHAT and CDR2 FQNNGV. V shed 4 bases, J shed 3 bases, and the junction held 1 base outside the gene matches. For the CDR3, the DNA is TGTGCCAGCAGCTCTAGCGGGAGGCACACCGGGGAGCTGTTTTTT. Protein product: CASSSSGRHTGELFF.

In this sample, this clonotype turned up a few times. The chain is built from TRBV6-1 and TRBJ2-3, with 7 positions matching TRBD1. Germline CDR1 is MNHNS and CDR2 is SASEGT. Trimming took 5 bases from V and 3 from J; bases not matched to a gene: 8. The CDR3 runs to 15 residues. CDR3 sequence reads: CASSFTGTVTDTQYF. Written as DNA, the CDR3 is TGTGCCAGCAGTTTTACCGGGACAGTAACAGATACGCAGTATTTT.

The rearrangement joins TRBV15 to TRBJ2-3; D is possibly TRBD1 (5 bases). In germline, CDR1 is LNHNV, CDR2 YYDKDF (reference sequence). Trimming took 3 bases from V and 6 from J, leaving 7 bases between them. CDR3 length: 12 amino acids. CDR3 residues: CATSRKGDTQYF. CDR3 sequence (DNA): TGTGCCACCAGCAGGAAGGGGGATACGCAGTATTTT.

The chain has TRBV27 and TRBJ2-2, with TRBD1 as a possible D gene (6 bases). The V end was cut by 1 base, the J end by 6 bases, with 12 bases between. This CDR3 is 15 amino acids long. The germline gives CDR1 MNHEY, CDR2 SMNVEV (reference sequence). The CDR3 DNA sequence: TGTGCCAGCAGTTTATACATCAGGGGTTCCGGGGAGCTGTTTTTT. Residues: CASSLYIRGSGELFF.

This chain joins TRBV11-2 and TRBJ2-7; the D gene is possibly TRBD1 (5 bases). Deletions cut 0 bases from V and 3 bases from J, with 12 bases between. CDR3 length: 15 residues. CDR1 and CDR2 (germline): SGHAT, FQNNGV. The CDR3 region is CASSLEPRGNYEQYF. For the CDR3, the DNA is TGTGCCAGCAGCTTAGAGCCAAGGGGAAACTACGAGCAGTACTTC.

As regards this clonotype: A much larger clone sits a single nucleotide away, making a read error possible. The gene calls are TRBV3-1 and TRBJ2-5; D call uncertain. The CDR3 is 12 residues long. V was pared by 3 bases and J by 5 bases, with 7 bases between. CDR1 and CDR2 (germline): LGHDT, YNNKEL (reference sequence). CDR3 in DNA: TGTGCCAGCAGCCATCCCCAGGAGACCCAGTACTTC. This codes for CASSHPQETQYF.

This clonotype occurred many times. J is TRBJ1-5 and V is TRBV6-5; tentative D call: TRBD1 (5 bases). V shed 2 bases and J shed 4 bases, with 6 bases lying between them. From germline, CDR1 is MNHEY and CDR2 SVGAGI. This CDR3 has 13 residues. CDR3 in DNA: TGTGCCAGCAGTTACCCAGGGAATCAGCCCCAGCATTTT. Amino acids: CASSYPGNQPQHF.

This chain links TRBV29-1 with TRBJ1-1; D gene unclear. V gave up 0 bases and J gave up 0 bases, with 8 bases separating them. The CDR3 consists of 14 residues. Germline CDR1 and CDR2: SQVTM and ANQGSEA. The CDR3 region is CSVEEETVNTEAFF. DNA of the CDR3: TGCAGCGTTGAAGAGGAGACGGTGAACACTGAAGCTTTCTTT.

The chain couples TRBV12-3 or TRBV12-4 to TRBJ2-7; 12 nucleotides align to TRBD2. Trimming cost V 8 bases and J 4 bases; bases outside gene matches: 15. The CDR3 runs to 17 residues. The CDR3 DNA follows: TGTGCCAGCGGGGGGGATCTAGCGGGAGGGCCCGTTTACGAGCAGTACTTC. This translates into CASGGDLAGGPVYEQYF.

This clonotype turned up a few times. CDR3 residues: CSARVGTKYNEQFF. CDR3 nucleotide sequence: TGCAGTGCTAGAGTAGGGACAAAATACAATGAGCAGTTCTTC. The genes are TRBV20-1 and TRBJ2-1; a weak D match, TRBD1 (6 bases). The germline V and J ends were trimmed by 1 base and 4 bases, with 11 bases remaining between them. The CDR3 contains 14 residues. CDR1 and CDR2 from the germline V gene are DFQATT and SNEGSKA (reference sequence).

The chain uses TRBV29-1 and TRBJ1-2, with D possibly TRBD1 on 5 matching bases. Germline V lookup: CDR1 SQVTM, CDR2 ANQGSEA. The CDR3 is made up of 13 amino acids. Trimming pared 4 bases from V and 0 bases from J, leaving 9 bases between. The CDR3 coding sequence is TGCAGCGTTGTCCAGGGACCTAACTATGGCTACACCTTC. Amino acids: CSVVQGPNYGYTF.

This clonotype was observed a few times. This chain links TRBV9 with TRBJ2-3, with D unresolved. Germline V gene data show CDR1 as SGDLS and CDR2 as YYNGEE. The CDR3 has 15 residues. V was shortened by 6 bases and J by 0 bases, with 14 bases between the two germline ends. The CDR3 DNA follows: TGTGCCAGCACCCGCGGCACCTCTAGCACAGATACGCAGTATTTT. Its translation: CASTRGTSSTDTQYF.

This clonotype was detected many times. V and J are TRBV6-2 or TRBV6-3 and TRBJ2-7; 8 bases fit TRBD2. Germline CDR1 MNHEY, CDR2 SVGEGT. Trimming took 0 bases from V and 3 from J; bases not matched to a gene: 10. The CDR3 is 17 amino acids. In DNA form, the CDR3 reads TGTGCCAGCAGTTACTCCCTAGCGGGCAGGCTAAGCTACGAGCAGTACTTC. Translated, it gives CASSYSLAGRLSYEQYF.